Listed here are 20 T cell receptor beta chains from one sample, sequenced in a study of T cell responses to AZD1222 COVID-19 vaccine. The assay was immunoSEQ multiplex PCR, and TCRdb's table has in-frame clones only and misses some. The top ten clones hold 4% to 6% of a sample with roughly 120,000 clones, roughly 87% of them seen once. The source material was peripheral blood, sampled on day 0 of AZD1222 vaccination. Receptors originate from an adult in good health.

The rearrangement uses TRBV27 and TRBJ1-5; unclear D gene. The CDR3 totals 14 residues. CDR1 and CDR2 from the germline V gene are MNHEY and SMNVEV (reference sequence). Trimming shortened V by 5 bases and J by 1 base, and 9 bases separated the two germline ends. This CDR3 is CASSPMDSNQPQHF. The DNA for the CDR3 is TGTGCCAGCAGTCCCATGGACAGCAATCAGCCCCAGCATTTT.

This chain's CDR3 is CASSVQGTAGELFF. The CDR3 DNA reads TGTGCCAGCAGCGTACAGGGGACGGCCGGGGAGCTGTTTTTT. The chain carries TRBV5-6 and TRBJ2-2; 7 positions agree with TRBD1. This CDR3 contains 14 residues. Germline-derived CDR1 and CDR2 are SGHDT and YYEEEE. V was clipped by 4 bases and J by 6 bases; unmatched bases: 6.

Here the CDR3 reads CASSLRDRGTTDTQYF. CDR3 nucleotide sequence: TGTGCCAGCAGCTTGCGGGACAGGGGAACCACAGATACGCAGTATTTT. The V call is TRBV5-4, the J call TRBJ2-3, with 10 bases identical to TRBD1. J gave up 2 bases and V 1 base, and 4 bases lay outside the gene matches. The CDR3 length is 16 residues. CDR1 SGHNT and CDR2 YYREEE come from the germline V gene (reference sequence).

The rearrangement links TRBV5-1 to TRBJ2-3; perhaps D is TRBD1 or TRBD2 (5 bases each). The CDR3 runs to 21 residues. Trimming removed 0 bases at V and 0 bases at J, with 26 bases between. CDR1 is SGHRS and CDR2 is YFSETQ in the germline V gene. The CDR3: CASSLGESGTTRGPSTDTQYF. The CDR3 nucleotides read TGCGCCAGCAGCTTGGGGGAATCCGGGACCACCCGAGGTCCTAGCACAGATACGCAGTATTTT.

V and J are TRBV28 and TRBJ1-2; D possibly corresponds to TRBD1 (6 bases). The CDR3 extends over 15 amino acids. V dropped 4 bases and J dropped 5 bases, with 17 bases sitting between them. Germline V gene data show CDR1 as MDHEN and CDR2 as SYDVKM. The CDR3 DNA follows: TGTGCCAGCAGTTCCCCCCGACAGGCCTCTTATGGCTACACCTTC. Translation gives CASSSPRQASYGYTF.

This clone has more than one count but fewer than ten. The genes are TRBV18 and TRBJ1-2; TRBD1 matches at 10 bases. The CDR3 runs to 13 residues. V was pared by 7 bases and J by 6 bases, with 5 bases of the junction left unmatched. Germline V gives CDR1 KGHSH, CDR2 LQKENI. The DNA of the CDR3 is TGTGCCAGCTGGGACAGGGGCACGGATGGCTACACCTTC. This codes for CASWDRGTDGYTF.

Only one count was recorded for this clone. The chain couples TRBV9 to TRBJ2-2, with D hard to call. Germline V CDR1 and CDR2: SGDLS, YYNGEE. The CDR3 extends over 14 amino acids. V lost 0 bases and J lost 5, with 8 bases in between. The CDR3 protein is CASSVGVATGELFF. The CDR3 coding sequence is TGTGCCAGCAGCGTAGGAGTAGCTACCGGGGAGCTGTTTTTT.

This chain connects TRBV21-1 to TRBJ1-5; the table gives TRBD1 as D, unverified against the DNA. TRBV21-1 is recorded as a pseudogene. The CDR3 is 17 amino acids. In DNA form, the CDR3 reads TGTGCCAGCAGCAACCCATACGACGACAGGATCACTCAGCCCCAGCATTTT. As protein: CASSNPYDDRITQPQHF.

The chain joins TRBV19 to TRBJ2-7, with 7 bases identical to TRBD1. Germline V CDR1 and CDR2: LNHDA, SQIVND (reference sequence). Unmatched junction bases numbered 9, after V lost 6 bases and J lost 1 base. This CDR3 spans 15 amino acids. As DNA, the CDR3 is TGTGCCAGTAGCATCATGATGACAGGGTCCTACGAGCAGTACTTC. This encodes CASSIMMTGSYEQYF.

This chain joins TRBV10-3 and TRBJ1-1; 7 bases align to TRBD1. This CDR3 region has 14 residues. In germline, CDR1 is ENHRY, CDR2 SYGVKD. Trimming at V came to 6 bases and at J to 0 bases, leaving 4 bases not matched to a gene. CDR3 amino acids: CAIREGQMNTEAFF. The CDR3 DNA follows: TGTGCCATCAGGGAGGGACAGATGAACACTGAAGCTTTCTTT.

In DNA, the CDR3 is TGTGCCAGCAGCCCTAAGACAGGGATTTTATCTGGAAACACCATATATTTT. It is translated as CASSPKTGILSGNTIYF. The V call is TRBV7-2, the J call TRBJ1-3, with 7 bases fitting TRBD1. Losses at the gene ends were 5 bases for V and 1 base for J; bases not matched to a gene: 11. CDR3 size: 17 residues. Per germline, CDR1 SGHTA and CDR2 FQGNSA.

This chain uses TRBV3-1 (or the pseudogene TRBV3-2) with TRBJ2-2; no firm D call. Germline loops: CDR1 LGHDT, CDR2 YNNKEL (reference sequence). This CDR3 is built from 12 residues. Trimming removed 4 bases from V and 7 bases from J, with 7 bases in between. The CDR3 is CASSLYDGELFF. Written as DNA, the CDR3 is TGTGCCAGCAGCCTCTACGACGGGGAGCTGTTTTTT.

The J gene is TRBJ1-1, the V gene TRBV5-6, with no clear D. Trimming took 4 bases from V and 6 from J, leaving 16 bases between them. The CDR3 covers 14 residues. Germline lookup yields CDR1 SGHDT and CDR2 YYEEEE. The CDR3: CASSPTGDNAEAFF. CDR3 nucleotides: TGTGCCAGCAGCCCCACCGGGGATAACGCTGAAGCTTTCTTT.

This sequence joins TRBV5-6 and TRBJ2-5; tentatively, D is TRBD2 (6 bases). Trimming took 3 bases from V and 2 from J, leaving 8 bases between them. Germline V gene data show CDR1 as SGHDT and CDR2 as YYEEEE. The CDR3 is made up of 13 amino acids. The CDR3 loop reads CASSSGTQETQYF. The CDR3 DNA sequence: TGTGCCAGCAGCTCCGGGACTCAAGAGACCCAGTACTTC.

Points on this clone: A read error may account for a junction end that differs from germline. This chain links TRBV5-6 with TRBJ2-2; D remains ambiguous. The CDR3 is 15 amino acids. CDR1 and CDR2 (germline): SGHDT, YYEEEE. The DNA of the CDR3 is TGTGCCAACAGCTTGTACAGCCCTAACACCGGGGAGCTGTTTTTT. It codes for CANSLYSPNTGELFF. Full variable domain (outside the CDR3, taken from reference TRBV5-6 and TRBJ2-2): DAGVTQSPTHLIKTRGQQVTLRCSPKSGHDTVSWYQQALGQGPQFIFQYYEEEERQRGNFPDRFSGHQFPNYSSELNVNALLLGDSALYLCANSLYSPNTGELFFGEGSRLTVL.

The J gene is TRBJ1-2, the V gene TRBV6-5; D remains unclear. V lost 7 bases and J lost 4, with 16 bases in between. From germline, CDR1 is MNHEY and CDR2 SVGAGI. The CDR3 is 14 residues long. In DNA form, the CDR3 reads TGTGCCAGCACCGAGACTATGGCAGGCTATGGCTACACCTTC. Residues: CASTETMAGYGYTF.

This clone was found a few times. J is TRBJ1-6 and V is TRBV5-4, with D uncertain. CDR1 SGHNT and CDR2 YYREEE come from the germline V gene (reference sequence). This CDR3 is 14 amino acids long. The ends were cut back, 0 bases at V and 5 bases at J, with 6 bases in the middle. CDR3 residues: CASSLAGNNSPLHF. As DNA, the CDR3 is TGTGCCAGCAGCTTGGCGGGAAATAATTCACCCCTCCACTTT.

There are a few counts of this clone. The gene calls are TRBV7-9 and TRBJ1-1; no clear D. V shed 1 base and J shed 0 bases, with 9 bases lying between them. Germline CDR1 SEHNR, CDR2 FQNEAQ (reference sequence). The CDR3 runs 15 residues. CDR3 residues: CASSLGDFLNTEAFF. The CDR3, as DNA: TGTGCCAGCAGCTTAGGCGACTTTCTGAACACTGAAGCTTTCTTT.

The gene calls are TRBV5-5 and TRBJ1-1, with a weak D call TRBD1 (5 bases). This CDR3 comprises 19 residues. With 0 bases removed from V and 3 bases from J, the gap between germline ends came to 24 bases. The V gene's germline CDR1 is SGHKS and CDR2 YYEKEE (reference sequence). In nucleotides, the CDR3 is TGTGCCAGCAGCTTGGGGGGGAGGCGGCAGCCTTCTAGGGACACTGAAGCTTTCTTT. Translating gives CASSLGGRRQPSRDTEAFF.

The chain recombines TRBV7-9 with TRBJ1-2; D gene unclear. Germline CDR1 SEHNR, CDR2 FQNEAQ (reference sequence). CDR3 length equals 16 residues. The V gene lost 5 bases and the J gene lost 1 base, with 17 bases spanning the gap. The CDR3 region has the DNA TGTGCCAGCAGCCCGGACGGGTCAGTCCGTAACTATGGCTACACCTTC. Its protein is CASSPDGSVRNYGYTF.